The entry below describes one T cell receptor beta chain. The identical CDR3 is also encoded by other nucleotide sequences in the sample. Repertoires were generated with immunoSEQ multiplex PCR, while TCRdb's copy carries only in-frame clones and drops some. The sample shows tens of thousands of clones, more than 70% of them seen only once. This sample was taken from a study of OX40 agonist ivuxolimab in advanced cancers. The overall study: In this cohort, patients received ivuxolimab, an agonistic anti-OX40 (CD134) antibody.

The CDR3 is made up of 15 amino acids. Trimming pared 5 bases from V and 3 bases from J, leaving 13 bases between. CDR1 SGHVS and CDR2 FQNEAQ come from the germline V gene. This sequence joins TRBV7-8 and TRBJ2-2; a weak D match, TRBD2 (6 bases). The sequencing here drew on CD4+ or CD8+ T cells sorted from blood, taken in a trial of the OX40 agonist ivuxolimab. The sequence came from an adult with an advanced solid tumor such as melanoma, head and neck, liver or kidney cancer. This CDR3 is CASSLEGLDTGELFF. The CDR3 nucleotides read TGTGCCAGCAGCCTAGAGGGACTGGACACCGGGGAGCTGTTTTTT.